Below, 15 T cell receptor beta chains from the same sample are listed, as sequenced in a study of T cell responses to AZD1222 COVID-19 vaccine. Libraries were prepared by immunoSEQ multiplex PCR; TCRdb keeps only in-frame clonotypes and omits some of them. The sample carries 120,000 to 150,000 clones, about nine tenths recorded once. This sample comprised peripheral blood, obtained on day 0 of AZD1222 vaccination. These receptor sequences come from an adult in good health.

This chain connects TRBV21-1 to TRBJ1-1. TRBV21-1 is described as a pseudogene. There are 18 residues in the CDR3. The CDR3 loop is CASSKERNLIWVDTEAFF. CDR3 DNA sequence: TGTGCCAGCAGCAAAGAGAGGAACCTCATCTGGGTGGACACTGAAGCTTTCTTT.

The chain couples TRBV10-3 to TRBJ1-1; D is uncertain. Germline V gene lookup returns CDR1 ENHRY and CDR2 SYGVKD. The germline V and J ends were trimmed by 6 bases and 0 bases, with 11 bases remaining between them. CDR3 length: 14 residues. Here the CDR3 DNA reads TGTGCCATCAGGCCGGACGGGCTGAACACTGAAGCTTTCTTT. Amino acids: CAIRPDGLNTEAFF.

V and J are TRBV5-6 and TRBJ1-2, with TRBD1 matching 8 bases. The trim removed 3 bases at V and 4 bases at J, leaving 5 bases unmatched. CDR1 and CDR2 (germline): SGHDT, YYEEEE. CDR3 length: 14 residues. CDR3 residues: CASSWGTGLYGYTF. The CDR3 DNA reads TGTGCCAGCAGCTGGGGGACAGGCCTCTATGGCTACACCTTC.

The V call is TRBV5-1, the J call TRBJ2-2, with a tentative D call TRBD1 (5 bases). Germline V CDR1 and CDR2: SGHRS, YFSETQ. This CDR3 has 15 amino acids. The V end was cut by 1 base, the J end by 5 bases, with 12 bases between. The CDR3 nucleotides are TGCGCCAGCAGCTTGAATATGCAGGGAACCGGGGAGCTGTTTTTT. As protein: CASSLNMQGTGELFF. The variable domain in full, completed from reference TRBV5-1 and TRBJ2-2, reads KAGVTQTPRYLIKTRGQQVTLSCSPISGHRSVSWYQQTPGQGLQFLFEYFSETQRNKGNFPGRFSGRQFSNSRSEMNVSTLELGDSALYLCASSLNMQGTGELFFGEGSRLTVL.

A single count supports this clone. The chain has TRBV6-5 and TRBJ1-2, with D perhaps TRBD1 (5 bases). There are 14 residues in the CDR3. Germline CDR1 and CDR2: MNHEY and SVGAGI. Trimming took off 7 bases at V and 2 bases at J, with 14 bases between the two ends. The CDR3 nucleotides are TGTGCCAGCATTTCGGGACTGCCAAACTATGGCTACACCTTC. Translating it yields CASISGLPNYGYTF.

The chain joins TRBV28 to TRBJ1-3, with D possibly being TRBD1 (5 bases). CDR1 MDHEN and CDR2 SYDVKM come from the germline V gene. The CDR3 is 15 residues long. V was pared by 6 bases and J by 0 bases, with 12 bases between. CDR3 DNA sequence: TGTGCCAGCAGCTCTACCGGGACCTCTGGAAACACCATATATTTT. Translated: CASSSTGTSGNTIYF.

V gene TRBV4-1 combines with J gene TRBJ1-6, with 8 bases matching TRBD1. This CDR3 contains 15 residues. Losses at the gene ends were 1 base for V and 9 bases for J; bases not matched to a gene: 5. Germline CDR1 MGHRA, CDR2 YSYEKL. CDR3 sequence (DNA): TGCGCCAGCAGCCAAGGGACAGGGACTGGTTCACCCCTCCACTTT. Residues: CASSQGTGTGSPLHF.

This clone was counted once. V is TRBV15 and J is TRBJ2-5; possibly TRBD2 for D (7 bases). CDR1 is LNHNV, CDR2 YYDKDF, per germline (reference sequence). The CDR3 contains 15 residues. Trimming took 5 bases from V and 2 from J, leaving 15 bases between them. CDR3 sequence (DNA): TGTGCCACCAGCGGGGGGGGGCGCATGCAAGAGACCCAGTACTTC. It specifies CATSGGGRMQETQYF.

This sequence joins TRBV19 and TRBJ1-1, with 8 positions matching TRBD1. CDR1 is LNHDA and CDR2 is SQIVND in the germline V gene (reference sequence). The CDR3 runs to 16 residues. Germline trimming cut 1 base from V and 4 bases from J; bases unmatched to any gene: 8. CDR3 coding DNA: TGTGCCAGTAGTATAGGGACAGGGATGTTGGCCACTGAAGCTTTCTTT. As protein: CASSIGTGMLATEAFF. The variable domain in full, completed from reference TRBV19 and TRBJ1-1, reads DGGITQSPKYLFRKEGQNVTLSCEQNLNHDAMYWYRQDPGQGLRLIYYSQIVNDFQKGDIAEGYSVSREKKESFPLTVTSAQKNPTAFYLCASSIGTGMLATEAFFGQGTRLTVV.

This clone was detected only once. The J gene is TRBJ1-5, the V gene TRBV6-1; a weak D match, TRBD1 (5 bases). V was clipped by 2 bases and J by 5 bases, with 13 bases between them. The CDR3 is made up of 15 amino acids. CDR1 is MNHNS, CDR2 SASEGT, per germline. CDR3 protein: CASSERDRQHQPQHF. The CDR3 DNA reads TGTGCCAGCAGTGAACGGGACCGCCAACATCAGCCCCAGCATTTT.

The chain is built from TRBV12-5 and TRBJ1-5, with unresolved D. V was cut by 3 bases and J by 4 bases, with 7 bases left in between. Looked up from germline, CDR1 is LGHNT and CDR2 is FRNRAP. The CDR3 runs 13 residues. The CDR3 sequence is CASGFRDNQPQHF. DNA for the CDR3: TGTGCTAGTGGTTTCCGGGATAATCAGCCCCAGCATTTT.

The chain uses TRBV27 and TRBJ1-6, with D unclear. V was pared by 8 bases and J by 7 bases, with 24 bases between. The CDR3 spans 17 residues. Germline V CDR1 and CDR2: MNHEY, SMNVEV (reference sequence). CDR3 in amino acids: CASRIGSGLTTNSPLHF. The CDR3 bases are TGTGCCAGCCGAATCGGATCCGGACTGACAACCAATTCACCCCTCCACTTT.

The chain links TRBV5-1 to TRBJ1-2, with D perhaps TRBD1 (5 bases). Trimming removed 0 bases at V and 5 bases at J, with 11 bases between. Germline values: CDR1 SGHRS, CDR2 YFSETQ. The CDR3 totals 14 residues. CDR3 in amino acids: CASSLAGSVYGYTF. Here the CDR3 DNA reads TGCGCCAGCAGCTTGGCAGGGTCCGTTTATGGCTACACCTTC. Drawing the rest from reference TRBV5-1 and TRBJ1-2, the complete variable domain is KAGVTQTPRYLIKTRGQQVTLSCSPISGHRSVSWYQQTPGQGLQFLFEYFSETQRNKGNFPGRFSGRQFSNSRSEMNVSTLELGDSALYLCASSLAGSVYGYTFGSGTRLTVV.

This clone appeared a few times. This chain uses TRBV11-2 with TRBJ1-2; no definite D call. This CDR3 has 19 amino acids. In germline, CDR1 is SGHAT, CDR2 FQNNGV. The ends were cut back, 4 bases at V and 2 bases at J, with 26 bases in the middle. The CDR3 loop is CASSSPPDLVGRINYGYTF. CDR3 DNA: TGTGCCAGCAGCTCGCCACCAGACTTAGTAGGGAGGATAAACTATGGCTACACCTTC.

The chain couples TRBV27 to TRBJ2-1; TRBD2 matches at 8 bases. V trimming: 3 bases; J trimming: 4 bases; junction bases outside the gene matches: 5. The CDR3 runs 15 residues. Germline CDR1 reads MNHEY; CDR2 reads SMNVEV (reference sequence). The CDR3 nucleotides read TGTGCCAGCAGTTTCGAGCGGGGGCCGTACAATGAGCAGTTCTTC. Its translation: CASSFERGPYNEQFF.